This T cell receptor beta chain was captured by sequencing in a study of PD-1 blockade in classical Hodgkin lymphoma (dated by TCRdb to about 2020). For context, the study as a whole: Nivolumab dosing was 3 mg/kg intravenously every 2 weeks, continuing until either disease progression or unacceptable toxicity. The study used TCR beta sequencing and CyTOF to define a peripheral blood immune signature of response to PD-1 blockade in classical Hodgkin lymphoma.

Sample time point, as interpreted from the label and publication: cycle 4 day 1 (C4D1), after 6 weeks of nivolumab. Relapse after autologous stem cell transplantation had occurred in all trial patients, and cohorts A, B and C were distinguished by prior brentuximab vedotin exposure. A total of roughly 57 patients with relapsed/refractory classical Hodgkin lymphoma made up the trial cohort, and each patient's best overall response was complete response, partial response or progressive disease. Single-agent nivolumab was administered to trial patients in the multi-cohort phase II CheckMate 205 trial. Best overall response was determined by an independent review committee according to the 2007 International Working Group response criteria. Trial PBMCs were collected just before the start of nivolumab (C1D1) and during therapy at cycle 2 day 1 and cycle 4 day 1. After peripheral blood was drawn into 8 mL Vacutainer Cell Preparation Tubes, PBMCs were isolated by centrifugation and then cryopreserved.

Genomic DNA was isolated using the Qiagen DNeasy kit from unsorted PBMCs as well as from negatively selected CD4+ and CD8+ fractions. Amplification of TCR beta CDR3 regions was done by immunoSEQ multiplex PCR with primers that anneal to V and J segments. A synthetic immune receptor repertoire was used to minimize amplification bias, and remaining bias was computationally removed after sequencing. The source study handled its data this way. Repertoire diversity was quantified as the Shannon entropy index using custom Python scripts. Unsorted, CD4+ and CD8+ repertoires were analyzed separately, except for combined analyses in which CD4+ and CD8+ sequences were merged in silico. Clonal expansion was defined as at least a 2-fold frequency increase after treatment relative to C1D1, with a pseudocount of 0.5 for undetected baseline clones. Singleton clones were defined as clones with 0 or 1 copy at C1D1, and non-singleton clones were defined as clones with 2 or more copies. Clones expanded in unsorted samples were annotated as CD4+, CD8+ or unknown by matching protein sequences in sorted samples from the same patient. Wilcoxon tests were applied to paired samples to test diversity changes from C1D1 to C4D1. The table was pulled from immuneACCESS by TCRdb, which kept in-frame rearrangements only. Such tables lose some clones; where checked, under half of the loss comes from unresolved V genes, and the rest has no known cause. The V and J calls and the clone size are those of that table, but D and trimming were determined from the DNA. Here the sample has around 20,000 clones; under 85% occur a single time. The biggest ten clones account for less than 20% of the sample.

CDR1 and CDR2, per the germline V gene (reference sequence), are MNHNY and SVGAGI. The CDR3 has 16 amino acids, counting the end cysteine and phenylalanine. CDR3 DNA only is kept here, 48 bases in frame from base 1. Between the V and J ends, shortened by 0 bases and 5 bases respectively, the junction contains 15 bases. General study outcomes and caveats: Baseline diversity similar to that of newly diagnosed patients was observed in trial patients achieving complete response, whereas significantly lower diversity was observed in partial responders and progressors. CD4+ but not CD8+ TCR diversity rose significantly by C4D1 (p=0.0027 vs p=0.16), most apparent in complete responders (p=0.02). Patients starting nivolumab less than 1 year after ASCT had lower diversity and were excluded from later analyses to avoid confounding by immune reconstitution. Baseline TCR diversity was reported to be lower in newly diagnosed patients than in healthy donors and to be lower still in relapsed/refractory patients. The study was restricted to a single clinical trial cohort, and the causes of repertoire differences, possibly disease activity or prior therapy, were left undefined.

As concerns this clone: Its cognate antigen has yet to be identified. No per-base quality is available; no much larger clone lies one base away.

This clonotype was obtained from a human donor with classical Hodgkin lymphoma. Sequenced here: peripheral blood mononuclear cells (PBMCs), sampled before the fourth cycle of nivolumab. This chain is built from TRBV6-6 and TRBJ2-3; TRBD1 might be the D gene, on 7 matching bases. Here the CDR3 is given as CASSYSRQGGIDTQYF. The nucleotides are TGTGCCAGCAGTTACTCGAGGCAGGGGGGAATAGATACGCAGTATTTT.